This passage covers 25 T cell receptor beta chains from one sample sequenced in a study of blood T cell repertoires in COVID-19. Sequenced by immunoSEQ multiplex PCR; TCRdb stores in-frame clones only, minus some. The sample has some 200,000 clones, around nine tenths seen once. Sample: peripheral blood. The receptor source for this set is a man aged 35 to 55 with active or convalescent COVID-19.

CDR3 DNA sequence: TGTGCCAGCAGTCTGACTAGCGGGACCTACGAGCAGTACTTC. Translated: CASSLTSGTYEQYF. V gene TRBV5-5 combines with J gene TRBJ2-7; 11 positions match TRBD2. CDR1 and CDR2 (germline): SGHKS, YYEKEE (reference sequence). The ends lost 5 bases at V and 2 bases at J; junction bases unmatched: 3. The CDR3 consists of 14 residues. Complete variable domain (other parts from reference TRBV5-5 and TRBJ2-7): DAGVTQSPTHLIKTRGQQVTLRCSPISGHKSVSWYQQVLGQGPQFIFQYYEKEERGRGNFPDRFSARQFPNYSSELNVNALLLGDSALYLCASSLTSGTYEQYFGPGTRLTVT.

The genes are TRBV5-4 and TRBJ1-3, with 8 bases fitting TRBD1. J was trimmed by 4 bases and V by 4 bases; bases with no gene match: 10. CDR3 length: 16 amino acids. Germline CDR1 and CDR2: SGHNT and YYREEE (reference sequence). This CDR3 is CASSQPGTGPGNTIYF. The CDR3 nucleotides are TGTGCCAGCAGCCAGCCTGGGACAGGACCGGGAAACACCATATATTTT. Drawing the rest from reference TRBV5-4 and TRBJ1-3, the complete variable domain is ETGVTQSPTHLIKTRGQQVTLRCSSQSGHNTVSWYQQALGQGPQFIFQYYREEENGRGNFPPRFSGLQFPNYSSELNVNALELDDSALYLCASSQPGTGPGNTIYFGEGSWLTVV.

The chain recombines TRBV4-2 with TRBJ1-2, with D hard to call. Germline-derived CDR1 and CDR2 are LGHNA and YNFKEQ. V shed 0 bases and J shed 7 bases, with 12 bases lying between them. This CDR3 is built from 14 residues. CDR3 region: CASSQDQVNRGYTF. Here the CDR3 DNA reads TGTGCCAGCAGCCAAGACCAGGTCAATCGTGGCTACACCTTC.

The chain carries TRBV29-1 and TRBJ2-5, with 10 bases identical to TRBD1. V lost 3 bases, J lost 8 bases, and 9 bases stayed unmatched. The CDR3 covers 14 residues. The germline V gene encodes CDR1 SQVTM and CDR2 ANQGSEA. CDR3 nucleotide sequence: TGCAGCGTTGACCCGGGACAGGGGCATGGTACCCAGTACTTC. As protein: CSVDPGQGHGTQYF. The full variable domain, in which reference TRBV29-1 and TRBJ2-5 provide the parts outside the CDR3, is SAVISQKPSRDICQRGTSLTIQCQVDSQVTMMFWYRQQPGQSLTLIATANQGSEATYESGFVIDKFPISRPNLTFSTLTVSNMSPEDSSIYLCSVDPGQGHGTQYFGPGTRLLVL.

The V gene is TRBV29-1, the J gene TRBJ1-1; D ambiguous. Germline V CDR1 and CDR2: SQVTM, ANQGSEA. With 6 bases removed from V and 7 bases from J, the gap between germline ends came to 21 bases. The CDR3 extends over 14 amino acids. CDR3 in DNA: TGCAGCGTAGCCCGATCAAGGGTTGAGGGTGAAGCTTTCTTT. This gives the protein CSVARSRVEGEAFF.

This chain uses TRBV7-9 with TRBJ1-4, with 7 bases fitting TRBD1. Germline assignment: CDR1 SEHNR and CDR2 FQNEAQ (reference sequence). This CDR3 region has 15 residues. With V trimmed by 5 bases and J by 1 base, 4 bases remained unmatched. The chain's CDR3 is CASSENRGTNEKLFF. CDR3 coding DNA: TGTGCCAGCAGCGAAAACAGGGGAACTAATGAAAAACTGTTTTTT.

The chain recombines TRBV9 with TRBJ2-1; 10 bases align to TRBD2. This CDR3 spans 15 amino acids. Germline loops: CDR1 SGDLS, CDR2 YYNGEE. After removal of 0 bases from V and 14 bases from J, the junction contained 11 bases not matched to a gene. The CDR3 spells CASSVGGTSVREEFF. CDR3 in DNA: TGTGCCAGCAGCGTAGGTGGGACTAGCGTTAGGGAAGAGTTCTTC. The full variable domain, with the rest looked up from reference TRBV9 and TRBJ2-1, is DSGVTQTPKHLITATGQRVTLRCSPRSGDLSVYWYQQSLDQGLQFLIQYYNGEERAKGNILERFSAQQFPDLHSELNLSSLELGDSALYFCASSVGGTSVREEFFGPGTRLTVL.

V is TRBV27 and J is TRBJ1-2, with 8 bases aligning to TRBD1. The length of the CDR3 is 15 residues. Per germline, CDR1 MNHEY and CDR2 SMNVEV (reference sequence). With V trimmed by 4 bases and J by 3 bases, 7 bases remained unmatched. Here the CDR3 reads CASSWTGTGDYGYTF. In DNA form, the CDR3 reads TGTGCCAGCAGTTGGACCGGGACAGGAGACTATGGCTACACCTTC.

The gene calls are TRBV5-1 and TRBJ2-7; TRBD1 matches at 8 bases. CDR1 is SGHRS and CDR2 is YFSETQ in the germline V gene. Trimming cost V 4 bases and J 5 bases; bases outside gene matches: 8. This CDR3 has 14 residues. The CDR3: CASSGTDRADEQYF. The CDR3 DNA reads TGCGCCAGCAGCGGAACGGACAGGGCGGACGAGCAGTACTTC.

The chain employs TRBV7-4 and TRBJ1-5; 11 nucleotides match TRBD1. Trimming took 5 bases from V and 2 from J; bases not matched to a gene: 14. CDR1 is SGHVT, CDR2 SQSDAQ, per germline. The CDR3 extends over 19 amino acids. As DNA, the CDR3 is TGTGCCAGCAGCGCTAGGACAGGGGGCGTCTTAGTTGGCAATCAGCCCCAGCATTTT. Protein sequence: CASSARTGGVLVGNQPQHF.

The chain recombines TRBV5-4 with TRBJ1-6, with 10 bases identical to TRBD1. The J segment lost 8 bases and the V segment lost 4 bases, leaving 3 bases of the junction unmatched. The length of the CDR3 is 14 residues. The V gene's germline CDR1 is SGHNT and CDR2 YYREEE (reference sequence). The CDR3 here is CASSVGTGDSPLHF. The DNA for the CDR3 is TGTGCCAGCAGCGTCGGGACAGGGGATTCACCCCTCCACTTT. The full variable domain, its missing parts supplied by reference TRBV5-4 and TRBJ1-6, is ETGVTQSPTHLIKTRGQQVTLRCSSQSGHNTVSWYQQALGQGPQFIFQYYREEENGRGNFPPRFSGLQFPNYSSELNVNALELDDSALYLCASSVGTGDSPLHFGNGTRLTVT.

The chain carries TRBV27 and TRBJ1-1; perhaps TRBD1 as D (6 bases). Germline CDR1 and CDR2: MNHEY and SMNVEV (reference sequence). The CDR3 has 14 residues. Trimming pared 0 bases from V and 5 bases from J, leaving 10 bases between. The CDR3 region is CASSLSGAATEAFF. CDR3 bases: TGTGCCAGCAGTTTATCGGGGGCAGCGACTGAAGCTTTCTTT.

The rearrangement links TRBV27 to TRBJ2-7; D gene ambiguous. V lost 3 bases to trimming and J lost 2 bases, with 11 bases between them. CDR1 is MNHEY and CDR2 is SMNVEV in the germline V gene (reference sequence). This CDR3 contains 14 residues. The CDR3 sequence is CASSFSAVPYEQYF. CDR3 coding DNA: TGTGCCAGCAGTTTTTCTGCGGTACCCTACGAGCAGTACTTC.

This sequence joins TRBV2 and TRBJ1-1; D is possibly TRBD1 (5 bases). The CDR3 totals 13 residues. The germline CDR1 and CDR2 sequences are SNHLY and FYNNEI. V was pared by 5 bases and J by 6 bases, with 13 bases between. CDR3 sequence reads: CASSPGLRAEAFF. The CDR3 DNA is TGTGCCAGCAGTCCGGGACTGCGAGCTGAAGCTTTCTTT.

A few counts support this clone. The chain combines TRBV4-2 with TRBJ2-7, with TRBD2 matching 11 bases. The J segment lost 1 base and the V segment lost 3 bases, leaving 2 bases of the junction unmatched. CDR3 length: 15 amino acids. Germline values: CDR1 LGHNA, CDR2 YNFKEQ. CDR3 nucleotide sequence: TGTGCCAGCAGCCACGGACTAGCGGGTTCCTACGAGCAGTACTTC. Translated: CASSHGLAGSYEQYF.

The chain couples TRBV6-1 to TRBJ2-3, with D perhaps TRBD2 (6 bases). This CDR3 spans 16 amino acids. The germline CDR1 and CDR2 sequences are MNHNS and SASEGT. V was cut by 3 bases and J by 1 base, with 14 bases left in between. The CDR3 sequence is CASSERGPWGTDTQYF. Written as DNA, the CDR3 is TGTGCCAGCAGTGAGCGGGGTCCCTGGGGCACAGATACGCAGTATTTT.

This chain links TRBV30 with TRBJ1-6; D is undetermined. This CDR3 is built from 13 residues. Germline CDR1 and CDR2: GTSNPN and SVGIG (reference sequence). Trimming stripped 3 bases from V and 8 bases from J, with 11 bases between. As DNA, the CDR3 is TGTGCCTGGAGCTTTCCGGGGTATTCACCCCTCCACTTT. Translated, it gives CAWSFPGYSPLHF.

This chain joins TRBV19 and TRBJ2-3; 11 bases fit TRBD1. J was trimmed by 6 bases and V by 3 bases; bases with no gene match: 2. The CDR3 spans 14 residues. The germline gives CDR1 LNHDA, CDR2 SQIVND (reference sequence). The CDR3 DNA sequence: TGTGCCAGTAGTATTTGGGACAGGGGGGATACGCAGTATTTT. It is translated as CASSIWDRGDTQYF.

This chain links TRBV25-1 with TRBJ1-2; perhaps TRBD1 as D (5 bases). Trimming removed 5 bases at V and 1 base at J, with 8 bases between. Germline V gene lookup returns CDR1 MGHDK and CDR2 SYGVNS. CDR3 length equals 13 residues. The CDR3 region is CASSLDSNYGYTF. For the CDR3, the DNA is TGTGCCAGCAGTCTCGACAGTAACTATGGCTACACCTTC.

This clone was picked up one time. This rearrangement joins TRBV7-2 to TRBJ2-1; 10 nucleotides match TRBD2. Germline assignment: CDR1 SGHTA and CDR2 FQGNSA. V shed 1 base and J 3 bases; nucleotides not matched to a gene: 6. The CDR3 has 17 amino acids. DNA for the CDR3: TGTGCCAGCAGCTTAGTTGCTGGGACTAGCGTCTACAATGAGCAGTTCTTC. This translates into CASSLVAGTSVYNEQFF. Combining the CDR3 with reference TRBV7-2 and TRBJ2-1 gives the whole variable domain GAGVSQSPSNKVTEKGKDVELRCDPISGHTALYWYRQSLGQGLEFLIYFQGNSAPDKSGLPSDRFSAERTGGSVSTLTIQRTQQEDSAVYLCASSLVAGTSVYNEQFFGPGTRLTVL.

The chain is built from TRBV11-2 and TRBJ1-4; the match to TRBD1 covers 9 bases. Trimming removed 5 bases from V and 4 bases from J; junction bases left unmatched: 5. Germline V gene sequence: CDR1 SGHAT, CDR2 FQNNGV. The CDR3 extends over 15 amino acids. The CDR3 region is CASSPDRGVNEKLFF. The CDR3 DNA is TGTGCCAGCAGCCCAGACAGGGGGGTTAATGAAAAACTGTTTTTT.

The J gene is TRBJ1-6, the V gene TRBV4-3; D is unclear. V shed 3 bases and J shed 1 base, with 16 bases lying between them. The CDR3 length is 18 residues. The germline CDR1 and CDR2 sequences are LGHNA and YSLEER. The CDR3 DNA is TGCGCCAGCAGCCAGATTACCATGGGCGGGTCCTATAATTCACCCCTCCACTTT. Amino acids: CASSQITMGGSYNSPLHF.

The chain combines TRBV28 with TRBJ2-6; TRBD2 matches at 15 bases. The V segment lost 4 bases and the J segment 4 bases; nucleotides outside the gene matches: 14. CDR3 size: 21 residues. Germline CDR1 is MDHEN and CDR2 is SYDVKM. The CDR3, as DNA: TGTGCCAGCAGTTCACCCAGGACTAGCGGGAGGGCCTTTGCCGGGGCCAACGTCCTGACTTTC. This translates into CASSSPRTSGRAFAGANVLTF.

This chain joins TRBV19 and TRBJ1-2, with TRBD1 as a possible D gene (5 bases). The CDR3 sequence is 16 residues long. V was cut by 0 bases and J by 2 bases, with 13 bases left in between. Germline assignment: CDR1 LNHDA and CDR2 SQIVND (reference sequence). The CDR3 loop reads CASSIDGAGRNYGYTF. The CDR3 DNA is TGTGCCAGTAGTATAGATGGGGCCGGGAGAAACTATGGCTACACCTTC.

The chain recombines TRBV5-4 with TRBJ2-4; 8 nucleotides match TRBD1. The V and J ends lost 1 base and 2 bases, in that order; junction bases with no gene match: 2. CDR1 and CDR2 (germline): SGHNT, YYREEE (reference sequence). The CDR3 sequence is 15 residues long. CDR3 coding DNA: TGTGCCAGCAGCTTGACAGGGGGACCCAAAAACATTCAGTACTTC. Translation gives CASSLTGGPKNIQYF.